This T cell receptor beta chain originates from a study of blood T cell repertoires in COVID-19. TCRdb keeps only in-frame clones here, not all; method: immunoSEQ multiplex PCR. This table has 200,000 to 250,000 clones, roughly 86% appearing once. Germline-derived CDR1 and CDR2 are SGHAT and FQNNGV. The CDR3 covers 13 residues. Trimming cost V 2 bases and J 6 bases, with 10 bases left between them. The source of this sequence is a woman aged 60-75 years with acute or convalescent COVID-19. The chain links TRBV11-2 to TRBJ1-2; D ambiguous. Sequenced sample: peripheral blood. CDR3 DNA: TGTGCCAGCAGCTTACGGGGTGCCCATGGCTACACCTTC. Residues: CASSLRGAHGYTF.